This T cell receptor (beta chain) appears in the sequencing data of a study of early T cells in non-severe SARS-CoV-2 infection. Background on the study: Chains from this unsorted whole-blood bulk RNA could not be paired.

The germline V and J ends were trimmed by 4 bases and 8 bases, with 17 bases remaining between them. CDR1 is SGHTS, CDR2 YDEGEE, per germline. This CDR3 has 14 residues. cDNA molecules, individually, were tagged with unique molecular identifiers. MiXCR, applied by TCRdb to the 5' RACE reads, yields one record per CDR3 protein. The repertoire has some 34,000 distinct CDR3 sequences, 6% to 7.5% of them found once; the top ten carry around 13%. Concerning this clonotype: The antigen is unknown.

Findings of the study overall: Matching results from VDJdb favored anti-spike CD8 responses, leaving private and CD4 specificities undetected.

The receptor was isolated from an adult who was a healthcare worker with PCR-confirmed SARS-CoV-2 infection or an uninfected control (not recorded which). The chain employs TRBV5-8 and TRBJ2-3; D uncertain. The input for sequencing was whole blood, taken at baseline. The CDR3 sequence: CASSPDFPSGTQYF. The CDR3 nucleotides are TGTGCCAGCAGCCCAGACTTTCCTAGTGGTACGCAGTATTTT. The variable domain in full, with the rest retrieved from reference TRBV5-8 and TRBJ2-3, is EAGVTQSPTHLIKTRGQQATLRCSPISGHTSVYWYQQALGLGLQFLLWYDEGEERNRGNFPPRFSGRQFPNYSSELNVNALELEDSALYLCASSPDFPSGTQYFGPGTRLTVL.